The rows below give T cell receptor beta chains drawn from one sample of a study of blood T cells in healthy people across ages. TCRdb recomputed calls from the 5' RACE reads with MiXCR, one row per CDR3 protein. The sample lists 890,000 or so distinct CDR3 sequences, roughly 60% occurring once. The specimen sequenced was blood. The receptors here all came from a man aged 25 to 40 in good health. Each CDR3 is given with its conserved first and last residue. The D gene is left open where the match is weak. A row's size may be missing; if present it is once, few, many or a size class.

>-|TRBV7-9|-|TRBJ2-3
CASNPYPRSTDTQYF
TGTGCCAGCAACCCATACCCGAGGAGCACAGATACGCAGTATTTT
>-|TRBV4-3|TRBD1|TRBJ1-1
CASSHPAGGRTEAFF
TGCGCCAGCAGCCACCCCGCAGGGGGCCGGACTGAAGCTTTCTTT
>-|TRBV4-2|TRBD2|TRBJ2-1
CASEAGAYYNEQFF
TGTGCCAGTGAAGCGGGGGCCTATTACAATGAGCAGTTCTTC
>-|TRBV27|-|TRBJ2-4
CASSPRTLEDIQYF
TGTGCCAGCAGTCCGCGGACTCTCGAGGACATTCAGTACTTC
>-|TRBV9|TRBD1|TRBJ2-5
CASSSTGTGTGETQYF
TGTGCCAGCAGCTCAACCGGGACAGGGACTGGGGAGACCCAGTACTTC
>-|TRBV2|-|TRBJ2-7
CASQLLSYEQYF
TGTGCCAGCCAACTCCTCTCCTACGAGCAGTACTTC
>-|TRBV5-1|TRBD1|TRBJ2-3
CASSLFSTGKATDTQYF
TGCGCCAGCAGCTTGTTTTCGACAGGGAAGGCCACAGATACGCAGTATTTT
>-|TRBV29-1|TRBD2|TRBJ2-1
CSWGTSGYNEQFF
TGCAGCTGGGGGACTAGCGGTTACAATGAGCAGTTCTTC
>once|TRBV7-8|-|TRBJ2-5
CASSLVRAAIQETQYF
TGTGCCAGCAGCTTAGTTCGGGCAGCTATACAAGAGACCCAGTACTTC
>-|TRBV7-2|-|TRBJ2-1
CASSPVASFAYNEQFF
TGTGCCAGCAGCCCCGTTGCCTCGTTCGCCTACAATGAGCAGTTCTTC
>once|TRBV6-2/TRBV6-3|-|TRBJ2-1
CASVQDRYNEQFF
TGTGCCAGCGTACAGGACCGCTACAATGAGCAGTTCTTC
>-|TRBV14|-|TRBJ2-3
CASSQGGTGRADTQYF
TGTGCCAGCAGCCAAGGGGGAACAGGGAGGGCAGATACGCAGTATTTT
>-|TRBV18|TRBD2|TRBJ2-1
CASSPQEASGGFYNEQFF
TGTGCCAGCTCACCACAGGAGGCTAGCGGGGGGTTCTACAATGAGCAGTTCTTC
>-|TRBV7-8|TRBD1|TRBJ2-1
CASSRTGGGWGSYNEQFF
TGTGCCAGCAGCCGGACAGGGGGTGGGTGGGGGTCCTACAATGAGCAGTTCTTC
>-|TRBV25-1|-|TRBJ2-3
CASTSLGGWTDTQYF
TGTGCCAGCACCTCTCTGGGGGGCTGGACAGATACGCAGTATTTT
>-|TRBV28|-|TRBJ2-5
CASSESWKQYF
TGTGCCAGCAGTGAGAGTTGGAAGCAGTACTTC
>-|TRBV7-2|TRBD2|TRBJ2-5
CASSTVAGEQYF
TGTGCCAGCAGCACCGTAGCGGGGGAGCAGTACTTC
>-|TRBV28|TRBD1|TRBJ2-3
CASTRNRGTTDTQYF
TGTGCCAGCACCCGTAACAGGGGGACCACAGATACGCAGTATTTT
>-|TRBV4-3|TRBD2|TRBJ2-1
CASSQDQSSGVYNEQFF
TGCGCCAGCAGCCAAGATCAGTCTAGCGGGGTTTACAATGAGCAGTTCTTC
>-|TRBV7-9|-|TRBJ2-7
CASSLAGGQRDYEQYF
TGTGCCAGCAGCTTAGCGGGGGGGCAGAGGGATTACGAGCAGTACTTC
>-|TRBV3-1|TRBD2|TRBJ2-1
CASSQAWAGGQNEQFF
TGTGCCAGCAGCCAAGCATGGGCGGGGGGGCAGAATGAGCAGTTCTTC
>once|TRBV10-3|-|TRBJ2-5
CATPRVSETQYF
TGTGCCACCCCCAGGGTGTCAGAGACCCAGTACTTC
>-|TRBV6-5|-|TRBJ1-2
CASSYQDNNYGYTF
TGTGCCAGCAGTTACCAGGACAATAACTATGGCTACACCTTC
>few|TRBV10-3|-|TRBJ1-6
CATAGILNSPLHF
TGTGCCACGGCCGGGATACTTAATTCACCCCTCCACTTT
>-|TRBV4-3|TRBD2|TRBJ2-3
CASSPPAGGSTDTQYF
TGCGCCAGCAGCCCCCCGGCGGGGGGTAGCACAGATACGCAGTATTTT
>few|TRBV7-2|TRBD2|TRBJ2-1
CASSLAGRGGSYNEQFF
TGTGCCAGCAGCTTAGCGGGGCGGGGGGGCTCCTACAATGAGCAGTTCTTC
>few|TRBV9|-|TRBJ2-7
CASSVVPESYEQYF
TGTGCCAGCAGCGTAGTGCCAGAGTCCTACGAGCAGTACTTC
>-|TRBV24-1|-|TRBJ2-5
CATRRDRDETQYF
TGTGCCACCAGAAGGGACCGCGACGAGACCCAGTACTTC
>few|TRBV20-1|TRBD1|TRBJ2-7
CSASWTGGLYEQYF
TGCAGTGCTAGTTGGACAGGGGGCTTGTACGAGCAGTACTTC
>-|TRBV7-2|-|TRBJ2-5
CASSSAGDGETQYF
TGTGCCAGCAGCTCGGCAGGGGATGGCGAGACCCAGTACTTC
>-|TRBV4-1|TRBD2|TRBJ2-1
CASSQELAGGPGSYNEQFF
TGCGCCAGCAGCCAAGAACTGGCGGGGGGGCCGGGCTCCTACAATGAGCAGTTCTTC
>few|TRBV20-1|-|TRBJ2-4
CSASWGGYQYF
TGCAGTGCTAGTTGGGGTGGTTATCAGTACTTC
>-|TRBV7-2|TRBD1|TRBJ2-1
CASSLAGTGALNEQFF
TGTGCCAGCAGCCTCGCCGGGACAGGGGCCTTGAATGAGCAGTTCTTC
>-|TRBV6-2/TRBV6-3|-|TRBJ2-7
CAASRPTLGYEQYF
TGTGCCGCTTCCCGACCGACACTAGGGTACGAGCAGTACTTC
>-|TRBV20-1|-|TRBJ2-5
CSAPSAGQVQETQYF
TGCAGTGCTCCCTCCGCGGGGCAGGTCCAAGAGACCCAGTACTTC
>-|TRBV2|-|TRBJ2-1
CASIFGDRQFF
TGTGCCAGCATCTTTGGGGACCGGCAGTTCTTC
>once|TRBV20-1|-|TRBJ2-5
CSARALARETQYF
TGCAGTGCTAGAGCTCTAGCCAGAGAGACCCAGTACTTC
>once|TRBV4-1|-|TRBJ1-5
CASSQVWMGNQPQHF
TGCGCCAGCAGCCAAGTGTGGATGGGGAATCAGCCCCAGCATTTT
>few|TRBV28|TRBD2|TRBJ2-7
CASKNPGLASNLYEQYF
TGTGCCAGCAAAAACCCCGGACTAGCGTCAAACCTCTACGAGCAGTACTTC
>-|TRBV6-1|-|TRBJ2-4
CASSDEFRDRLAKNIQYF
TGTGCCAGCAGTGACGAGTTCAGGGACCGACTAGCCAAAAACATTCAGTACTTC
>-|TRBV27|-|TRBJ2-7
CASSSLTLSSYEQYF
TGTGCCAGCAGTTCCCTGACGTTAAGCTCCTACGAGCAGTACTTC
>once|TRBV4-3|-|TRBJ2-3
CASSQADSVSTDTQYF
TGCGCCAGCAGCCAAGCAGATAGCGTGAGCACAGATACGCAGTATTTT
>-|TRBV7-3|TRBD2|TRBJ2-3
CASSTTGGQEDTQYF
TGTGCCAGCAGCACGACGGGGGGGCAAGAAGATACGCAGTATTTT
>-|TRBV6-5|TRBD1|TRBJ2-5
CASRLIQGASETQYF
TGTGCCAGCCGGCTCATTCAGGGGGCGAGTGAGACCCAGTACTTC
>-|TRBV5-1|TRBD1|TRBJ2-5
CTSTGQGAYVQYF
TGCACCAGCACGGGACAGGGGGCGTACGTGCAGTACTTC
>-|TRBV4-3|-|TRBJ2-3
CASSQESPGADTQYF
TGCGCCAGCAGCCAAGAGTCCCCGGGCGCAGATACGCAGTATTTT
>-|TRBV7-9|-|TRBJ2-7
CASSLKRVEGVRAYEQYF
TGTGCCAGCAGCTTAAAGCGGGTCGAAGGGGTTCGAGCCTACGAGCAGTACTTC
>few|TRBV5-1|-|TRBJ1-6
CASSSGDGTYNSPLHF
TGCGCCAGCAGCTCGGGGGACGGAACCTATAATTCACCCCTCCACTTT